The 19 T cell receptor beta chains in this list originate from one sample, sequenced in a study of blood T cell repertoires in COVID-19. Sequencing used immunoSEQ multiplex PCR; TCRdb keeps in-frame clones, though not all of them. This table has hundreds of thousands of clones, around nine tenths appearing once. The specimen sequenced was peripheral blood. These TCRs come from a woman aged 18-29 years who had recovered from COVID-19.

The chain employs TRBV9 and TRBJ2-7; D gene ambiguous. The CDR3 covers 16 residues. The germline gives CDR1 SGDLS, CDR2 YYNGEE. Trimming shortened V by 2 bases and J by 5 bases, and 20 bases separated the two germline ends. The CDR3 bases are TGTGCCAGCAGCGTCACCCAAAAGCGCCGCCCCCACGAGCAGTACGTC. Its translation: CASSVTQKRRPHEQYV.

J is TRBJ2-6 and V is TRBV15; TRBD2 matches at 7 bases. This CDR3 comprises 15 residues. Germline lookup yields CDR1 LNHNV and CDR2 YYDKDF (reference sequence). The junction had 0 bases not matched to a gene; V was cut back by 1 base and J by 3 bases. Here the CDR3 reads CATSRGTSGANVLTF. CDR3 nucleotides: TGTGCCACCAGCAGAGGGACTAGTGGGGCCAACGTCCTGACTTTC.

The chain combines TRBV7-8 with TRBJ2-1, with 9 bases fitting TRBD2. This CDR3 region has 16 residues. Germline CDR1 reads SGHVS; CDR2 reads FQNEAQ. The trim removed 3 bases at V and 4 bases at J, leaving 7 bases unmatched. CDR3 DNA: TGTGCCAGCAGCTTTCTCCGACTAGCGGCATACAATGAGCAGTTCTTC. This gives the protein CASSFLRLAAYNEQFF.

A word on this clone: This same CDR3 is encoded by further DNA sequences in the sample. The chain recombines TRBV9 with TRBJ2-5; the D gene is possibly TRBD1 (5 bases). Germline CDR1 SGDLS, CDR2 YYNGEE. The CDR3 sequence is 14 residues long. Between the trimmed V and J ends, which lost 0 bases and 1 base, there was a span of 7 bases. The CDR3 reads CASSVGQGQETQYF. CDR3 in DNA: TGTGCCAGCAGCGTAGGCCAGGGCCAAGAGACCCAGTACTTC. Using reference TRBV9 and TRBJ2-5 for the parts outside the CDR3, the full variable domain is DSGVTQTPKHLITATGQRVTLRCSPRSGDLSVYWYQQSLDQGLQFLIQYYNGEERAKGNILERFSAQQFPDLHSELNLSSLELGDSALYFCASSVGQGQETQYFGPGTRLLVL.

The chain employs TRBV15 and TRBJ1-2; D is unresolved. Germline-derived CDR1 and CDR2 are LNHNV and YYDKDF (reference sequence). V was shortened by 1 base and J by 7 bases, with 13 bases between the two germline ends. This CDR3 has 14 amino acids. CDR3 nucleotides: TGTGCCACCAGCAGAGGGGAGGGAACGGGTGGCTACACCTTC. It encodes CATSRGEGTGGYTF.

This clone was counted a single time. The V and J genes are TRBV9 and TRBJ2-1, with TRBD2 matching over 10 bases. V shed 0 bases and J 9 bases; nucleotides not matched to a gene: 6. The germline gives CDR1 SGDLS, CDR2 YYNGEE. The CDR3 consists of 15 residues. CDR3 bases: TGTGCCAGCAGCGTAGATGCTAGCGGGAGATTTGAGCAGTTCTTC. It translates to CASSVDASGRFEQFF.

This chain joins TRBV19 and TRBJ2-1; a weak D match, TRBD2 (6 bases). Looked up from germline, CDR1 is LNHDA and CDR2 is SQIVND (reference sequence). This CDR3 has 14 amino acids. V was clipped by 4 bases and J by 7 bases, with 14 bases between them. CDR3 bases: TGTGCCAGTAGTAGTACGGGAGTGGGTAATGAGCAGTTCTTC. This translates into CASSSTGVGNEQFF.

The chain recombines TRBV5-1 with TRBJ2-3, with D tentatively TRBD1 (6 bases). Deletions cut 3 bases from V and 0 bases from J, with 11 bases between. This CDR3 has 15 amino acids. Germline CDR1 and CDR2: SGHRS and YFSETQ. The CDR3 here is CASSWQGISTDTQYF. For the CDR3, the DNA is TGCGCCAGCAGCTGGCAGGGGATTAGCACAGATACGCAGTATTTT. Using reference TRBV5-1 and TRBJ2-3 for the parts outside the CDR3, the full variable domain is KAGVTQTPRYLIKTRGQQVTLSCSPISGHRSVSWYQQTPGQGLQFLFEYFSETQRNKGNFPGRFSGRQFSNSRSEMNVSTLELGDSALYLCASSWQGISTDTQYFGPGTRLTVL.

V is TRBV7-2 and J is TRBJ2-1; 8 bases are shared with TRBD2. The J segment lost 0 bases and the V segment lost 1 base, leaving 5 bases of the junction unmatched. From germline, CDR1 is SGHTA and CDR2 FQGNSA. The CDR3 length is 17 residues. The DNA for the CDR3 is TGTGCCAGCAGCTTAGGACAGCGGGAGACCTCCTACAATGAGCAGTTCTTC. This codes for CASSLGQRETSYNEQFF.

The rearrangement joins TRBV19 to TRBJ1-4; D remains unclear. The germline V and J ends were trimmed by 5 bases and 6 bases, with 10 bases remaining between them. Germline V lookup: CDR1 LNHDA, CDR2 SQIVND (reference sequence). The CDR3 has 13 residues. The CDR3 region is CASSARVHEKLFF. CDR3 nucleotide sequence: TGTGCCAGTAGTGCCCGGGTTCATGAAAAACTGTTTTTT.

This clone was seen a single time. Distinct nucleotide sequences in the sample also encode this CDR3. The J gene is TRBJ1-2, the V gene TRBV24-1, with D possibly being TRBD1 (5 bases). Per the germline V gene, CDR1 is KGHDR and CDR2 is SFDVKD. V was cut by 7 bases and J by 4 bases, with 6 bases left in between. This CDR3 spans 11 amino acids. CDR3 bases: TGTGCCACCAGCCAGGGCTATGGCTACACCTTC. It specifies CATSQGYGYTF.

The V gene is TRBV11-3, the J gene TRBJ1-1; D possibly corresponds to TRBD1 (6 bases). The CDR3 contains 14 residues. Trimming shortened V by 5 bases and J by 0 bases, and 10 bases separated the two germline ends. From germline, CDR1 is SGHNT and CDR2 YENEEA. CDR3 sequence reads: CASSIGQLNTEAFF. CDR3 DNA sequence: TGTGCCAGCAGCATAGGACAGCTGAACACTGAAGCTTTCTTT.

The J gene is TRBJ2-3, the V gene TRBV7-2; TRBD2 matches 10 bases. The CDR3 runs 16 residues. Trimming cost V 3 bases and J 4 bases; bases outside gene matches: 7. The germline CDR1 and CDR2 sequences are SGHTA and FQGNSA. The CDR3 DNA is TGTGCCAGCAGCTTTTCTAGCGGGAGAGGGTCAGATACGCAGTATTTT. Translated: CASSFSSGRGSDTQYF.

The chain uses TRBV9 and TRBJ1-1; TRBD1 might be the D (5 bases). From germline, CDR1 is SGDLS and CDR2 YYNGEE. This CDR3 has 17 amino acids. V was shortened by 0 bases and J by 3 bases, with 18 bases between the two germline ends. The CDR3 loop is CASSVDARAGQYTEAFF. In DNA, the CDR3 is TGTGCCAGCAGCGTAGATGCCCGGGCAGGGCAATACACTGAAGCTTTCTTT.

The chain couples TRBV7-2 to TRBJ2-1; TRBD2 is a possible D gene (6 bases). The V gene lost 0 bases and the J gene lost 7 bases, with 13 bases spanning the gap. Looked up from germline, CDR1 is SGHTA and CDR2 is FQGNSA. This CDR3 region has 15 residues. CDR3 nucleotide sequence: TGTGCCAGCAGCTTAGCGGGAGCCCGGGGGAATGAGCAGTTCTTC. Protein product: CASSLAGARGNEQFF.

The V and J genes are TRBV6-4 and TRBJ1-6; 8 positions agree with TRBD1. CDR3 size: 15 residues. With 2 bases clipped from V and 5 bases from J, the junction kept 2 bases outside the gene matches. CDR1 MRHNA and CDR2 SNTAGT come from the germline V gene. CDR3 nucleotide sequence: TGTGCCAGCAGTGACGGGGGACAGGATAATTCACCCCTCCACTTT. Encoded protein: CASSDGGQDNSPLHF.

The chain carries TRBV18 and TRBJ2-6; D is possibly TRBD1 (5 bases). V dropped 2 bases and J dropped 2 bases, with 13 bases sitting between them. The germline V gene encodes CDR1 KGHSH and CDR2 LQKENI. The CDR3 totals 17 residues. DNA for the CDR3: TGTGCCAGCTCACCATCGTTGGTCAGGGCTGGGGCCAACGTCCTGACTTTC. Protein sequence: CASSPSLVRAGANVLTF.

V gene TRBV5-1 combines with J gene TRBJ1-2; tentatively, D is TRBD1 (5 bases). Trimming cost V 3 bases and J 4 bases, with 16 bases left between them. CDR3 size: 15 residues. Germline-derived CDR1 and CDR2 are SGHRS and YFSETQ. The DNA for the CDR3 is TGCGCCAGCAGCTCGGGCGGCGGGGGTGCCTATGGCTACACCTTC. This sequence encodes CASSSGGGGAYGYTF.

This rearrangement joins TRBV11-2 to TRBJ2-7; D is possibly TRBD2 (6 bases). The CDR3 is 14 amino acids. The germline V and J ends were trimmed by 4 bases and 5 bases, with 15 bases remaining between them. CDR1 and CDR2 from the germline V gene are SGHAT and FQNNGV. The CDR3 spells CASSSPRDWDEQYV. In DNA, the CDR3 is TGTGCCAGCAGCTCACCCCGGGACTGGGACGAGCAGTACGTC.